The rows below give T cell receptor beta chains drawn from one sample of a study of naive and memory T cell subsets. One entry per CDR3 protein, called by TCRdb with MiXCR from the 5' RACE reads. This sample carries about 60,000 distinct CDR3 sequences, approximately 8.5% of them seen once, and the ten largest clones take 19%. The receptors were gathered from a female donor in good health. CDR3s include the opening cysteine and the closing phenylalanine or tryptophan. D genes are given only for firm matches. Some rows have no size entry. The others give once, few or many, or a class for an expanded clone.

j_gene | abundance | v_gene | d_gene | CDR3nt | CDR3aa
TRBJ2-1 | . | TRBV21-1 | . | TGTGCCAGCAGCAAACCCGACTGTCAGGGAAACAATGAGCAGTTCTTC | CASSKPDCQGNNEQFF
TRBJ2-3 | many | TRBV7-2 | . | TGTGCCAGCAGCCCACAGGCGCCGAGCACAGATACGCAGTATTTT | CASSPQAPSTDTQYF
TRBJ2-7 | . | TRBV28 | . | TGTGCCAGCAGTGAAGGTGTTCATGAGCAGTACTTC | CASSEGVHEQYF
TRBJ1-6 | many | TRBV20-1 | . | TGCAGTGCTAGCGTTTCCAGAATTAATAATTCACCCCTCCACTTT | CSASVSRINNSPLHF
TRBJ1-6 | few | TRBV20-1 | . | TGCAGTGCTAGAGATCTCGTTAGGGGGGTTGGGAATTCACCCCTCCACTTT | CSARDLVRGVGNSPLHF
TRBJ2-7 | few | TRBV6-5 | . | TGTGCCAGCAGTCGACAATGGGGGTCGGGTGAGCAGTACTTC | CASSRQWGSGEQYF
TRBJ1-5 | many | TRBV4-1 | . | TGCGCCAGCAGCCAAGTGCTGGCAGGGAGCAATCAGCCCCAGCATTTT | CASSQVLAGSNQPQHF
TRBJ1-1 | few | TRBV28 | . | TGTGCCAGCAGTTTCGGCGGTGCGGACACTGAAGCTTTCTTT | CASSFGGADTEAFF
TRBJ1-1 | . | TRBV20-1 | . | TGCAGTGCTAGATTGGGGTCTATGAACACTGAAGCTTTCTTT | CSARLGSMNTEAFF
TRBJ1-1 | . | TRBV7-8 | . | TGTGCCAGCAGCTTCGGCGGCCTCACTGAAGCTTTCTTT | CASSFGGLTEAFF
TRBJ1-5 | few | TRBV28 | . | TGTGCCAGCAGGGAACAGGGAAATCAGCCCCAGCATTTT | CASREQGNQPQHF
TRBJ2-5 | . | TRBV5-1 | TRBD1 | TGCGCCAGCAGCAACATAGCCGGACAGGGGCTAGAAATGGTGACCCAGTACTTC | CASSNIAGQGLEMVTQYF
TRBJ1-2 | few | TRBV19 | . | TGTGCCAGTACCCCACCGACAGGAGAAAACTATGGCTACACCTTC | CASTPPTGENYGYTF
TRBJ1-2 | large | TRBV5-1 | . | TGCGCCAGCAGCTTGCGCGGGAAGGGGAACACCTTC | CASSLRGKGNTF
TRBJ1-5 | few | TRBV24-1 | . | TGTGCCACCAGTGCCAATAGCAATCAGCCCCAGCATTTT | CATSANSNQPQHF
TRBJ1-4 | many | TRBV10-3 | . | TGTGCCATCAGTGAATCCACAGGGCGACCTAATGAAAAACTGTTTTTT | CAISESTGRPNEKLFF
TRBJ2-5 | . | TRBV5-1 | . | TGCGCCAGCAGCTTGGGACTTGCTTTCCGGGAGACCCAGTACTTC | CASSLGLAFRETQYF
TRBJ2-3 | . | TRBV29-1 | . | TGCAGCGTTGTCCACACAGATACGCAGTATTTT | CSVVHTDTQYF
TRBJ1-1 | . | TRBV6-1 | . | TGTGCCAGCAGTGAGGCTGGGGGGGTTCGGACTGAAGCTTTCTTT | CASSEAGGVRTEAFF
TRBJ1-3 | many | TRBV12-3/TRBV12-4 | . | TGTGCCAGCAGTTTCGCTGGAAACACCATATATTTT | CASSFAGNTIYF
TRBJ2-3 | many | TRBV29-1 | . | TGCAGCGTTGAGGTAGATACGCAGTATTTT | CSVEVDTQYF
TRBJ2-1 | few | TRBV6-4 | . | TGTGCCAGCAGAAGGACAGAGGGCAATGAGCAGTTCTTC | CASRRTEGNEQFF
TRBJ2-1 | few | TRBV19 | TRBD2 | TGTGCCAGTAGTATGGGACTAGTGGGGGGCAATGAGCAGTTCTTC | CASSMGLVGGNEQFF
TRBJ2-7 | many | TRBV7-9 | . | TGTGCCAGCAGCCAGATCTACGAGCAGTACTTC | CASSQIYEQYF
TRBJ2-7 | few | TRBV10-3 | . | TGTGCCATCAGTGAGTCTAATTCTAGGGCCTACGAGCAGTACTTC | CAISESNSRAYEQYF
TRBJ2-7 | few | TRBV5-1 | TRBD1 | TGCGCCAGCAGGGGACAGGGGGGACCCTACGAGCAGTACTTC | CASRGQGGPYEQYF
TRBJ2-3 | many | TRBV7-2 | . | TGTGCCAGCAGCTTAAATAAGTGGAGGGGCACAGATACGCAGTATTTT | CASSLNKWRGTDTQYF
TRBJ2-3 | once | TRBV19 | . | TGTGCCAGTAGTATATGGGACAAGAGCACAGATACGCAGTATTTT | CASSIWDKSTDTQYF
TRBJ1-4 | many | TRBV6-5 | . | TGTGCCAGCAGTTACTCTGCGGCGGGGATTGAAAAACTGTTTTTT | CASSYSAAGIEKLFF
TRBJ2-7 | few | TRBV28 | TRBD2 | TGTGCCAGCAGCAACCGGGGAGGGTCCAAAATCTACGAGCAGTACTTC | CASSNRGGSKIYEQYF
TRBJ1-5 | . | TRBV5-1 | . | TGCGCCAGCAGCTTATCCGCAGGATATCAGCCCCAGCATTTT | CASSLSAGYQPQHF
TRBJ1-4 | . | TRBV5-1 | . | TGCGCCAGCAGCTTGAGGCTTCGTGAAAAACTGTTTTTT | CASSLRLREKLFF
TRBJ2-1 | . | TRBV5-1 | . | TGCGCCAGCAGCGCCCAAACTAGTTCCCCCTTCTACAATGAGCAGTTCTTC | CASSAQTSSPFYNEQFF
TRBJ2-1 | many | TRBV29-1 | . | TGCAGCCTCCATCTAGCGTCCCGTCTCGATGAGCAGTTCTTC | CSLHLASRLDEQFF
TRBJ2-2 | few | TRBV10-3 | TRBD1 | TGTGCCATCAGCGACAGGGGAAGCGGCACCGGGGAGCTGTTTTTT | CAISDRGSGTGELFF
TRBJ1-1 | many | TRBV11-2 | TRBD1 | TGTGCCAGCAGCCCCCGGAAGGGGGCGAGAACTGAAGCTTTCTTT | CASSPRKGARTEAFF
TRBJ2-5 | . | TRBV5-1 | TRBD1 | TGCGCCAGCAGCTTGGCCCCAGGGGGCCAAGAGACCCAGTACTTC | CASSLAPGGQETQYF
TRBJ1-5 | few | TRBV2 | TRBD1 | TGTGCCAGCCTAGAACAGGGGACAGGGCAGCCCCAGCATTTT | CASLEQGTGQPQHF
TRBJ2-2 | many | TRBV5-4 | TRBD1 | TGTGCCAGCAGCTTCTCCAGGGGGTCGAGCACCGGGGAGCTGTTTTTT | CASSFSRGSSTGELFF
TRBJ2-7 | many | TRBV20-1 | . | TGCAGTGCTAGTATTTCGTCAGGACTCTCGGGCGAGCAGTACTTC | CSASISSGLSGEQYF
TRBJ1-2 | many | TRBV12-3/TRBV12-4 | . | TGTGCCAGCACCATTCTCAGCAGATGGTGGTCCTCAGGCTACACCTTC | CASTILSRWWSSGYTF
TRBJ1-1 | few | TRBV18 | . | TGTGCCAGCTCACTAAGGGGGGAAGCTTTCTTT | CASSLRGEAFF
TRBJ2-5 | many | TRBV29-1 | . | TGCAGCGTTGAAGAATGGACAGCCGAAGAGACCCAGTACTTC | CSVEEWTAEETQYF
TRBJ2-3 | . | TRBV6-1 | . | TGTGCCAGCAGGTCCCCAGGAACAGATACGCAGTATTTT | CASRSPGTDTQYF
TRBJ2-3 | many | TRBV11-2 | TRBD2 | TGTGCCAGCAGCCCACTAGCGGGGGAGCGTACTCGCACAGATACGCAGTATTTT | CASSPLAGERTRTDTQYF
TRBJ1-1 | many | TRBV28 | . | TGTGCCAGCAGTTTACGGGCTGAAGCTTTCTTT | CASSLRAEAFF
TRBJ2-3 | . | TRBV29-1 | . | TGCAGCGTCGTCGTGGGGGGTAGCACAGATACGCAGTATTTT | CSVVVGGSTDTQYF
TRBJ2-1 | . | TRBV12-3/TRBV12-4 | TRBD2 | TGTGCCAGCAGTTTACTAGCGGCCTACTACAATGAGCAGTTCTTC | CASSLLAAYYNEQFF
TRBJ2-1 | many | TRBV6-1 | TRBD1 | TGTGCCAGCAGTGGGGACAGGAACGAGCAGTTCTTC | CASSGDRNEQFF
TRBJ2-6 | . | TRBV7-8 | . | TGTGCCACCACGTTACCTTCCGGGACGCGAGCGTCTGGGGCCAACGTCCTGACTTTC | CATTLPSGTRASGANVLTF
TRBJ2-7 | few | TRBV20-1 | . | TGCAGTGCCACAAGGGGATACGAGCAGTACTTC | CSATRGYEQYF
TRBJ2-3 | few | TRBV5-6 | . | TGTGCCAGCAGCTTGGCTGGCAGCGCCAGAGGGGGAGATACGCAGTATTTT | CASSLAGSARGGDTQYF
TRBJ1-2 | many | TRBV29-1 | . | TGCAGCGCCCTGTGGGGTAGCTATGGCTACACCTTC | CSALWGSYGYTF
TRBJ2-5 | . | TRBV5-1 | . | TGCGCCAGGCTACTAGAGGGGGAAGAGACCCAGTACTTC | CARLLEGEETQYF
TRBJ2-7 | . | TRBV7-3 | TRBD2 | TGTGCCAGCAGCTTAACTCCGGGAGGACGGATCGAGCAGTACTTC | CASSLTPGGRIEQYF
TRBJ2-1 | . | TRBV20-1 | . | TGCAGTGCTCCGCTGGCGGGACCAAGCTCCTACAATGAGCAGTTCTTC | CSAPLAGPSSYNEQFF
TRBJ1-1 | many | TRBV28 | . | TGTGCCAGCAGTCCCCTTGGGAGGATGACTGAAGCTTTCTTT | CASSPLGRMTEAFF
TRBJ1-2 | . | TRBV6-5 | TRBD1 | TGTGCCAGCAGCCCCCGGACAGGTCAAGGCTACACCTTC | CASSPRTGQGYTF
TRBJ2-7 | . | TRBV19 | TRBD1 | TGTGCCAGTAGGGCCGGGACAGGGGTCTGGAAGCAGTACTTC | CASRAGTGVWKQYF
TRBJ2-3 | . | TRBV5-5 | . | TGTGCCAGCAGCCTCCGGAGGTCGCAGGGAACAGATACGCAGTATTTT | CASSLRRSQGTDTQYF